These 26 T cell receptor beta chains originate from one sample sequenced in a study of shared clonotypes between healthy human individuals. TCRdb's copy holds only in-frame clones and misses some; the assay was immunoSEQ multiplex PCR. The sample has roughly 600,000 clones, more than 95% seen once. Naive CD8 isolation took CD45RO-negative cells positively selected for CCR7 and excluded terminally differentiated effector memory CD45RA+ cells. The sequencing sample was made of naive CD8+ T cells sorted from blood. These receptors all come from a man aged 25 to 40 in good health.

V usage is TRBV9 and J usage is TRBJ2-1; TRBD2 is a possible D gene (6 bases). This CDR3 is 18 amino acids long. V dropped 0 bases and J dropped 3 bases, with 19 bases sitting between them. Per germline, CDR1 SGDLS and CDR2 YYNGEE. The CDR3 here is CASSVESMPAAGYNEQFF. CDR3 DNA: TGTGCCAGCAGCGTAGAGTCTATGCCCGCAGCGGGCTACAATGAGCAGTTCTTC.

The sample holds one count of this clone. V and J are TRBV21-1 and TRBJ1-1; the table's D gene call, TRBD1, was not cross checked with the DNA. TRBV21-1 is shown as a pseudogene. This CDR3 is 16 amino acids long. The CDR3, as DNA: TGTGCCAGCAGGGGCCAGGGAAGATACCTGAACACTGAAGCTTTCTTT. It encodes CASRGQGRYLNTEAFF.

The chain uses TRBV18 and TRBJ1-5; D is perhaps TRBD1 (6 bases). CDR3 length: 14 residues. Between the trimmed V and J ends, which lost 3 bases and 5 bases, there was a span of 11 bases. Germline CDR1 and CDR2: KGHSH and LQKENI. CDR3 bases: TGTGCCAGCTCACCGTGGGGGGGCCATCAGCCCCAGCATTTT. Translating it yields CASSPWGGHQPQHF.

The rearrangement uses TRBV6-5 and TRBJ2-4; D remains ambiguous. Trimming pared 4 bases from V and 8 bases from J, leaving 12 bases between. Germline CDR1 and CDR2: MNHEY and SVGAGI. This CDR3 region has 13 residues. The CDR3 region has the DNA TGTGCCAGCAGTTCCATCCAAGGGTACATTCAGTACTTC. It translates to CASSSIQGYIQYF.

The genes are TRBV14 and TRBJ2-7, with 8 bases identical to TRBD1. CDR1 is SGHDN, CDR2 FVKESK, per germline. CDR3 length equals 15 residues. V shed 3 bases, J shed 2 bases, and the junction held 6 bases outside the gene matches. The CDR3 region has the DNA TGTGCCAGCAGCCACGGGACAGGATTAACCTACGAGCAGTACTTC. It translates to CASSHGTGLTYEQYF.

This clone has a single count. The genes are TRBV28 and TRBJ1-3, with unresolved D. Between the trimmed V and J ends, which lost 2 bases and 0 bases, there was a span of 5 bases. CDR3 length: 14 amino acids. Germline CDR1 and CDR2: MDHEN and SYDVKM. The CDR3 coding sequence is TGTGCCAGCAGTTTAACTATCTCTGGAAACACCATATATTTT. As protein: CASSLTISGNTIYF. The full variable domain, with the rest looked up from reference TRBV28 and TRBJ1-3, is DVKVTQSSRYLVKRTGEKVFLECVQDMDHENMFWYRQDPGLGLRLIYFSYDVKMKEKGDIPEGYSVSREKKERFSLILESASTNQTSMYLCASSLTISGNTIYFGEGSWLTVV.

The rearrangement joins TRBV30 to TRBJ2-7; D possibly corresponds to TRBD1 (6 bases). Germline lookup yields CDR1 GTSNPN and CDR2 SVGIG (reference sequence). CDR3 size: 13 residues. Trimming left V 1 base short and J 4 bases short, with 11 bases between. The CDR3 sequence is CAWSAGTQYEQYF. The CDR3 DNA sequence: TGTGCCTGGAGTGCAGGGACACAGTACGAGCAGTACTTC.

The rearrangement links TRBV29-1 to TRBJ2-3; 9 nucleotides align to TRBD2. The ends lost 1 base at V and 2 bases at J; junction bases unmatched: 4. Looked up from germline, CDR1 is SQVTM and CDR2 is ANQGSEA. The CDR3 length is 15 residues. CDR3 bases: TGCAGCGTTGAAGGGGGACTAGCCCCCACAGATACGCAGTATTTT. Translating it yields CSVEGGLAPTDTQYF.

About this clone itself: The junction differs from germline at one of its ends, possibly a read error. The chain uses TRBV2 and TRBJ1-2; perhaps TRBD1 as D (6 bases). The CDR3 is made up of 12 amino acids. Per the germline V gene, CDR1 is SNHLY and CDR2 is FYNNEI. The CDR3 loop reads CASLFNWTASLF. The CDR3, as DNA: TGTGCCAGCCTTTTTAACTGGACAGCTTCTCTCTTC.

The chain combines TRBV5-4 with TRBJ2-3; TRBD2 is a possible D gene (6 bases). Germline lookup yields CDR1 SGHNT and CDR2 YYREEE (reference sequence). The CDR3 contains 17 residues. V was pared by 0 bases and J by 0 bases, with 14 bases between. The CDR3 sequence is CASSLGVGRGSTDTQYF. The CDR3 nucleotides are TGTGCCAGCAGCTTGGGGGTCGGGCGGGGAAGCACAGATACGCAGTATTTT. Full variable domain (rest looked up from reference TRBV5-4 and TRBJ2-3): ETGVTQSPTHLIKTRGQQVTLRCSSQSGHNTVSWYQQALGQGPQFIFQYYREEENGRGNFPPRFSGLQFPNYSSELNVNALELDDSALYLCASSLGVGRGSTDTQYFGPGTRLTVL.

The DNA of the CDR3 is TGTGCCAGCAGTCCTCCTGGGGGGGTCTATGGCTACACCTTC. Protein product: CASSPPGGVYGYTF. V usage is TRBV6-5 and J usage is TRBJ1-2, with D perhaps matching TRBD1 (5 bases). The germline V gene has CDR1 MNHEY and CDR2 SVGAGI. V was cut by 5 bases and J by 4 bases, with 14 bases left in between. This CDR3 contains 14 residues.

J is TRBJ2-7 and V is TRBV7-9; 7 bases line up with TRBD2. Per the germline V gene, CDR1 is SEHNR and CDR2 is FQNEAQ (reference sequence). The V gene end was trimmed by 6 bases and the J gene end by 0 bases; junction bases not matched to a gene: 8. CDR3 length equals 15 residues. Written as DNA, the CDR3 is TGTGCCAGCAGGCGGAGCGGGAAAAGCTCCTACGAGCAGTACTTC. Translated, it gives CASRRSGKSSYEQYF.

The chain has TRBV5-6 and TRBJ2-7, with D unclear. This CDR3 spans 14 amino acids. The V end lost 3 bases, the J end lost 4 bases, and 14 bases lay between the germline ends. The V gene's germline CDR1 is SGHDT and CDR2 YYEEEE. The CDR3: CASSSKSVLYEQYF. The CDR3 DNA sequence: TGTGCCAGCAGCTCGAAATCGGTTTTGTACGAGCAGTACTTC.

Details on this clone: This specimen includes other DNA sequences encoding the same CDR3. The V call is TRBV27, the J call TRBJ2-5, with D perhaps TRBD1 or TRBD2 (5 bases each). Germline assignment: CDR1 MNHEY and CDR2 SMNVEV (reference sequence). The CDR3 is made up of 12 amino acids. V was shortened by 8 bases and J by 2 bases, with 9 bases between the two germline ends. CDR3: CASGDLQETQYF. Written as DNA, the CDR3 is TGTGCCAGCGGGGACCTACAAGAGACCCAGTACTTC.

This clone appeared once. The chain employs TRBV30 and TRBJ2-5; 9 bases agree with TRBD1. The V segment lost 1 base and the J segment 4 bases; nucleotides outside the gene matches: 7. CDR1 is GTSNPN, CDR2 SVGIG, per germline (reference sequence). This CDR3 comprises 15 residues. Written as DNA, the CDR3 is TGTGCCTGGAGTGGAGGGGTGACAGGGGGAGAGACCCAGTACTTC. Amino acid sequence: CAWSGGVTGGETQYF.

This sequence joins TRBV5-6 and TRBJ2-7; 9 bases are a match to TRBD1. The CDR3 runs 14 residues. Germline CDR1 reads SGHDT; CDR2 reads YYEEEE. The CDR3 protein is CASGWTGDNYEQYF. CDR3 in DNA: TGTGCTTCCGGGTGGACAGGGGACAACTACGAGCAGTACTTC. Filled out from reference TRBV5-6 and TRBJ2-7, the complete variable domain reads DAGVTQSPTHLIKTRGQQVTLRCSPKSGHDTVSWYQQALGQGPQFIFQYYEEEERQRGNFPDRFSGHQFPNYSSELNVNALLLGDSALYLCASGWTGDNYEQYFGPGTRLTVT.

The chain is built from TRBV7-2 and TRBJ1-2; TRBD1 might be the D (5 bases). The length of the CDR3 is 11 residues. Per germline, CDR1 SGHTA and CDR2 FQGNSA. Deletions cut 2 bases from V and 14 bases from J, with 12 bases between. The CDR3: CASSLWDRLTF. CDR3 coding DNA: TGTGCCAGCAGCTTATGGGACCGCCTGACCTTC.

The chain couples TRBV5-6 to TRBJ2-7; weak D call: TRBD2 (6 bases). Trimming left V 3 bases short and J 0 bases short, with 13 bases between. Germline V lookup: CDR1 SGHDT, CDR2 YYEEEE. The CDR3 length is 15 residues. CDR3 protein: CASSSPGASSYEQYF. The CDR3 DNA reads as TGTGCCAGCAGCTCTCCGGGAGCGAGCTCCTACGAGCAGTACTTC.

The chain recombines TRBV9 with TRBJ2-3; a possible D gene is TRBD2 (6 bases). The V gene's germline CDR1 is SGDLS and CDR2 YYNGEE. Trimming took off 6 bases at V and 4 bases at J, with 12 bases between the two ends. There are 13 residues in the CDR3. CDR3 loop: CASNQEGADTQYF. The CDR3 DNA reads as TGTGCCAGCAACCAGGAGGGCGCAGATACGCAGTATTTT.

The genes are TRBV29-1 and TRBJ1-1; D is unclear. The V and J ends lost 4 bases and 7 bases respectively, with 10 bases between them. Germline values: CDR1 SQVTM, CDR2 ANQGSEA. The CDR3 has 11 amino acids. The DNA of the CDR3 is TGCAGCGTTGTAAGGGCGGGTGAAGCTTTCTTT. Its protein is CSVVRAGEAFF.

V is TRBV7-9 and J is TRBJ2-5; D may be TRBD1 (6 bases). V gave up 9 bases and J gave up 3 bases, with 20 bases separating them. From germline, CDR1 is SEHNR and CDR2 FQNEAQ (reference sequence). CDR3 length: 15 residues. The CDR3, as DNA: TGTGCCAGTGGATCCTGGACAGAAGTAGAAGAGACCCAGTACTTC. It is translated as CASGSWTEVEETQYF.

The chain has TRBV6-1 and TRBJ2-1; D gene unclear. Germline V gene data show CDR1 as MNHNS and CDR2 as SASEGT. Deletions cut 8 bases from V and 4 bases from J, with 6 bases between. The CDR3 covers 11 residues. The CDR3 nucleotides are TGTGCCAGCGGAGAATACAATGAGCAGTTCTTC. Translation: CASGEYNEQFF.

V is TRBV4-1 and J is TRBJ2-1, with a possible D match to TRBD2 (6 bases). The length of the CDR3 is 14 residues. V was clipped by 1 base and J by 7 bases, with 11 bases between them. CDR1 MGHRA and CDR2 YSYEKL come from the germline V gene. In DNA form, the CDR3 reads TGCGCCAGCAGCCAAGGACTAGGGTCAAATGAGCAGTTCTTC. Translating gives CASSQGLGSNEQFF.

The gene calls are TRBV11-2 and TRBJ2-7; D is tentatively TRBD1 or TRBD2 (5 bases each). CDR1 is SGHAT, CDR2 FQNNGV, per germline. Trimming took 3 bases from V and 0 from J, leaving 12 bases between them. The CDR3 consists of 15 residues. CDR3 sequence reads: CASSLQGAGSYEQYF. CDR3 coding DNA: TGTGCCAGCAGCTTGCAAGGGGCGGGCTCCTACGAGCAGTACTTC.

The chain joins TRBV5-5 to TRBJ2-7, with 7 bases aligning to TRBD2. Germline V gene lookup returns CDR1 SGHKS and CDR2 YYEKEE (reference sequence). Losses at the gene ends were 0 bases for V and 4 bases for J; bases not matched to a gene: 7. CDR3 length: 15 residues. CDR3 sequence: CASSLVGGSLYEQYF. For the CDR3, the DNA is TGTGCCAGCAGCTTGGTGGGGGGGTCCCTATACGAGCAGTACTTC.

The genes are TRBV7-9 and TRBJ2-5, with TRBD2 matching over 14 bases. V lost 5 bases, J lost 2 bases, and 10 bases stayed unmatched. This CDR3 is 18 amino acids long. Germline assignment: CDR1 SEHNR and CDR2 FQNEAQ (reference sequence). This CDR3 is CASSPRLAGGPRQETQYF. In nucleotides, the CDR3 is TGTGCCAGCAGCCCCCGACTAGCGGGAGGGCCACGGCAAGAGACCCAGTACTTC.